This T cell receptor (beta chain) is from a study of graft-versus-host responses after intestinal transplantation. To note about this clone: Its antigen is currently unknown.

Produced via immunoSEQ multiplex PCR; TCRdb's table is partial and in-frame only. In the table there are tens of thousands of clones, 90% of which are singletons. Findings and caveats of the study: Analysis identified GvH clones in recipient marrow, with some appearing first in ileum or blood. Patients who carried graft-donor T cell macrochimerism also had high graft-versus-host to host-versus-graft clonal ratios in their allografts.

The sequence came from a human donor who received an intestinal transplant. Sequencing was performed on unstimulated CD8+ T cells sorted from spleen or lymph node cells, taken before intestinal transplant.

The CDR3 nucleotides are TGCAGCGTCCCTAGGGGGCGGAGTGACTACAATGAGCAGTTCTTC. Its protein is CSVPRGRSDYNEQFF. This rearrangement joins TRBV29-1 to TRBJ2-1; 7 nucleotides match TRBD1. V trimming: 6 bases; J trimming: 3 bases; junction bases outside the gene matches: 11. Germline V gene lookup returns CDR1 SQVTM and CDR2 ANQGSEA. The CDR3 is made up of 15 amino acids.